This T cell receptor (beta chain) was obtained from a study of OX40 agonist ivuxolimab in advanced cancers. Background on the study: The patients received agonistic anti-OX40 (CD134) antibody ivuxolimab. The study gave patients intravenous ivuxolimab at 0.01 to 10 mg/kg every 2 weeks. General observations from the study: The 0.1-3.0 mg/kg partial responders had among the lowest clonal expansion.

Clones were sequenced by immunoSEQ multiplex PCR, and TCRdb holds only the in-frame ones, with some missing. The sample has tens of thousands of clones, roughly 87% seen once. The CDR3 covers 13 residues. The V gene's germline CDR1 is SGDLS and CDR2 YYNGEE. In its sample, this clone was seen once. Its target is not known. One end of the junction varies from germline; a read error may be responsible. The TCR originated in an adult with an advanced solid tumor such as melanoma, head and neck, liver or kidney cancer. The chain recombines TRBV9 with TRBJ1-2; a weak D match, TRBD1 (6 bases). Sequencing was performed on CD4+ or CD8+ T cells sorted from blood, taken in a trial of the OX40 agonist ivuxolimab. CDR3 protein: CASSVGGAHGHTF. The CDR3 nucleotides are TGTGCCAGCAGCGTAGGGGGGGCGCATGGCCACACCTTC.